The present entry profiles one T cell receptor (beta chain) with its context. This sample was taken from a study of blood T cell repertoires in COVID-19. Whole-study context: Samples of COVID-19 (acute and convalescent) were obtained from the United States, Italy and Spain.

The CDR3 extends over 16 amino acids. In germline, CDR1 is MNHNS, CDR2 SASEGT. Trimming left V 0 bases short and J 6 bases short, with 18 bases between. How the authors handled the data: Nucleated cell counts were estimated from reference gene primer amplification. The assay was immunoSEQ multiplex PCR, and TCRdb's table has in-frame clones only and misses some. That table furnishes V, J and clone size, whereas the DNA furnished D and trimming. The table lists about 220,000 clones, around 81% of them singletons. V is TRBV6-1 and J is TRBJ2-7; a weak D match, TRBD1 (6 bases). This clonotype originated in a human donor in a cohort sampled during active COVID-19. The specimen was peripheral blood. CDR3 residues: CASSEAFGQKVVEQYF. CDR3 DNA: TGTGCCAGCAGTGAAGCATTCGGACAGAAGGTCGTCGAGCAGTACTTC.